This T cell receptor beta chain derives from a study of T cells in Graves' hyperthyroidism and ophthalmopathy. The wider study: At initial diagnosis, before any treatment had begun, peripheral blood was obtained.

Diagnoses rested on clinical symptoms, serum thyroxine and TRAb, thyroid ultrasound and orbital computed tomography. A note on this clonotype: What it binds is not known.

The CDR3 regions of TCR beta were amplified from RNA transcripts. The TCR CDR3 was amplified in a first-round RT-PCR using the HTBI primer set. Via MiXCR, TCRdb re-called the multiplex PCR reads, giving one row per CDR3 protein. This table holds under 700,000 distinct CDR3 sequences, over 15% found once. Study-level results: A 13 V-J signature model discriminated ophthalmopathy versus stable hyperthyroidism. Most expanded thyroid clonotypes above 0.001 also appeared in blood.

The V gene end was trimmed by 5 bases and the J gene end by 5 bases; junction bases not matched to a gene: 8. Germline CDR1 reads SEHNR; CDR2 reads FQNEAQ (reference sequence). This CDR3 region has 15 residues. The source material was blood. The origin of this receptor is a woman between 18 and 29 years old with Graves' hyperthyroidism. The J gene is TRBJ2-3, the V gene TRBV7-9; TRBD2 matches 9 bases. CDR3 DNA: TGTGCCAGCAGCCCGCCTAGCGGGGAAGGAGATACGCAGTATTTT. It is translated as CASSPPSGEGDTQYF.